These T cell receptor beta chains were read from a single sample in a study of cytomegalovirus exposure and HLA in healthy donors. The method was immunoSEQ multiplex PCR; TCRdb's version includes in-frame clones alone and lacks a portion of them. This table holds about 170,000 clones, 89% found once. Sequencing was carried out using PBMCs. The receptors were gathered from a woman aged 18-30 years in good health and CMV-seropositive. Each CDR3 is given with its conserved first and last residue. Fields, in order: D gene, V gene, clone size, J gene, CDR3 DNA, CDR3 protein. D genes are given only for firm matches. Clone size appears in some rows only: once, few, many, or a class for an expanded clone.

d_call: TRBD2; v_call: TRBV27; clone_size: .; j_call: TRBJ2-1; cdr3_nt: TGTGCCAGCAGTTTTAGCGGGAGAATCAATGAGCAGTTCTTC; cdr3_aa: CASSFSGRINEQFF
d_call: .; v_call: TRBV29-1; clone_size: .; j_call: TRBJ1-5; cdr3_nt: TGCAGCGTTGAAGAAACAGCCAATCAGCCCCAGCATTTT; cdr3_aa: CSVEETANQPQHF
d_call: TRBD2; v_call: TRBV5-4; clone_size: .; j_call: TRBJ2-5; cdr3_nt: TGTGCCAGCAGCATGCCAAGACTAGCGGGAGGTTTAGAGACCCAGTACTTC; cdr3_aa: CASSMPRLAGGLETQYF
d_call: .; v_call: TRBV18; clone_size: once; j_call: TRBJ1-2; cdr3_nt: TGTGCCAGCTCAGAGGCAGCCCAATACTATGGCTACACCTTC; cdr3_aa: CASSEAAQYYGYTF
d_call: TRBD1; v_call: TRBV7-2; clone_size: .; j_call: TRBJ2-3; cdr3_nt: TGTGCCAGCAGGCGGGACAGGGGAACAGATACGCAGTATTTT; cdr3_aa: CASRRDRGTDTQYF
d_call: .; v_call: TRBV30; clone_size: .; j_call: TRBJ1-2; cdr3_nt: TGTGCCTGGAGTTCCGGGACTGGTGGCTACACCTTC; cdr3_aa: CAWSSGTGGYTF
d_call: .; v_call: TRBV27; clone_size: .; j_call: TRBJ2-3; cdr3_nt: TGTGCCAGCAGTTATCAAGCGACGAGCACAGATACGCAGTATTTT; cdr3_aa: CASSYQATSTDTQYF
d_call: .; v_call: TRBV20-1; clone_size: .; j_call: TRBJ2-7; cdr3_nt: TGCAGTGCTAGGTTCAGCTACGAGCAGTACTTC; cdr3_aa: CSARFSYEQYF
d_call: .; v_call: TRBV29-1; clone_size: once; j_call: TRBJ1-3; cdr3_nt: TGCAGCGTTAGCGCTTCCTCTGGAAACACCATATATTTT; cdr3_aa: CSVSASSGNTIYF
d_call: TRBD1; v_call: TRBV14; clone_size: .; j_call: TRBJ1-1; cdr3_nt: TGTGCCAGCAGCCAAGCAAGAAACAGGGGCACTGAAGCTTTCTTT; cdr3_aa: CASSQARNRGTEAFF
d_call: TRBD1; v_call: TRBV30; clone_size: .; j_call: TRBJ1-1; cdr3_nt: TGTGCCTGGAAGGGACAGGCGAACACTGAAGCTTTCTTT; cdr3_aa: CAWKGQANTEAFF
d_call: TRBD2; v_call: TRBV11-3; clone_size: .; j_call: TRBJ2-7; cdr3_nt: TGTGCCAGCAGCTTAGGTGGTAGCGGGAGACGGTACGAGCAGTACTTC; cdr3_aa: CASSLGGSGRRYEQYF
d_call: .; v_call: TRBV5-1; clone_size: .; j_call: TRBJ2-7; cdr3_nt: TGCGCCAGCAGCTTGGCCGGCCCGGTGGAGGGTTACGAGCAGTACTTC; cdr3_aa: CASSLAGPVEGYEQYF
d_call: .; v_call: TRBV7-2; clone_size: once; j_call: TRBJ2-1; cdr3_nt: TGTGCCAGCAGCTTCGCGGGCGAATACAATGAGCAGTTCTTC; cdr3_aa: CASSFAGEYNEQFF
d_call: .; v_call: TRBV9; clone_size: once; j_call: TRBJ1-4; cdr3_nt: TGTGCCAGCAGCGTAGAACCGGGGGAAAAACTGTTTTTT; cdr3_aa: CASSVEPGEKLFF
d_call: .; v_call: TRBV15; clone_size: .; j_call: TRBJ2-1; cdr3_nt: TGTGCCACCAGCAGAGACAGGGGAGCGGTGAATGAGCAGTTCTTC; cdr3_aa: CATSRDRGAVNEQFF
d_call: TRBD2; v_call: TRBV9; clone_size: .; j_call: TRBJ2-1; cdr3_nt: TGTGCCAGCAGCGCCTGGACTAGCGGGAGTTTGCATGAGCAGTTCTTC; cdr3_aa: CASSAWTSGSLHEQFF
d_call: TRBD1; v_call: TRBV27; clone_size: once; j_call: TRBJ2-1; cdr3_nt: TGTGCCAGCAGTTTCTCTGACAGGGTTAGGAATGAGCAGTTCTTC; cdr3_aa: CASSFSDRVRNEQFF
d_call: TRBD1; v_call: TRBV5-6; clone_size: .; j_call: TRBJ1-2; cdr3_nt: TGTGCCAGCAGCCGGGACAGGGGCGGGTCAGCTAACTATGGCTACACCTTC; cdr3_aa: CASSRDRGGSANYGYTF
d_call: .; v_call: TRBV25-1; clone_size: once; j_call: TRBJ2-1; cdr3_nt: TGTGCCAGCAGCGTTAGCGGTTTCTACAATGAGCAGTTCTTC; cdr3_aa: CASSVSGFYNEQFF
d_call: TRBD2; v_call: TRBV7-3; clone_size: .; j_call: TRBJ2-1; cdr3_nt: TGTGCCAGCAGCCCGACCGGGACTAGAACCTACAATGAGCAGTTCTTC; cdr3_aa: CASSPTGTRTYNEQFF
d_call: TRBD2; v_call: TRBV30; clone_size: .; j_call: TRBJ2-1; cdr3_nt: TGTGCCTGGGAACCGGGACTAGCGGAGCCCCGCTCCTACAATGAGCAGTTCTTC; cdr3_aa: CAWEPGLAEPRSYNEQFF
d_call: .; v_call: TRBV27; clone_size: .; j_call: TRBJ2-2; cdr3_nt: TGTGCCAGCAGTTTAACGGGTTGGAACACCGGGGAGCTGTTTTTT; cdr3_aa: CASSLTGWNTGELFF
d_call: TRBD1; v_call: TRBV27; clone_size: once; j_call: TRBJ2-7; cdr3_nt: TGTGCCAGCAGCCCTTCGGACAGGGCAAACTACGAGCAGTACTTC; cdr3_aa: CASSPSDRANYEQYF
d_call: TRBD1; v_call: TRBV6-5; clone_size: .; j_call: TRBJ2-3; cdr3_nt: TGTGCCAGCAACCCCTCGACAGGGTACACAGATACGCAGTATTTT; cdr3_aa: CASNPSTGYTDTQYF
d_call: TRBD1; v_call: TRBV6-6; clone_size: .; j_call: TRBJ1-5; cdr3_nt: TGTGCCAGCAGTGACGACAGGGCGGGTCAGCCCCAGCATTTT; cdr3_aa: CASSDDRAGQPQHF
d_call: TRBD1; v_call: TRBV5-1; clone_size: .; j_call: TRBJ2-1; cdr3_nt: TGCGCCAGCAGCTTGGCCACGACAGGGAAGGGCAATGAGCAGTTCTTC; cdr3_aa: CASSLATTGKGNEQFF
d_call: .; v_call: TRBV6-5; clone_size: .; j_call: TRBJ2-2; cdr3_nt: TGTGCCAGCAGTTCAGGGGTAACCGGGGAGCTGTTTTTT; cdr3_aa: CASSSGVTGELFF
d_call: .; v_call: TRBV5-1; clone_size: .; j_call: TRBJ2-7; cdr3_nt: TGCGCCAGCAGCTCCGGACAGCTTTCCTCCTACGAGCAGTACTTC; cdr3_aa: CASSSGQLSSYEQYF
d_call: TRBD1; v_call: TRBV2; clone_size: .; j_call: TRBJ2-7; cdr3_nt: TGTGCCAGCCTGCCCGACAGGGGGTCCTACGAGCAGTACTTC; cdr3_aa: CASLPDRGSYEQYF
d_call: .; v_call: TRBV27; clone_size: .; j_call: TRBJ1-1; cdr3_nt: TGTGCCAGCAGTTTAATAGCTCCGAACACTGAAGCTTTCTTT; cdr3_aa: CASSLIAPNTEAFF
d_call: .; v_call: TRBV19; clone_size: .; j_call: TRBJ1-5; cdr3_nt: TGTGCCAGTAGTTCGGACAGTTATCAGCCCCAGCATTTT; cdr3_aa: CASSSDSYQPQHF
d_call: .; v_call: TRBV7-3; clone_size: .; j_call: TRBJ2-5; cdr3_nt: TGTGCCAGCAGCTTACGTCCAGGGGCCGGGGAGACCCAGTACTTC; cdr3_aa: CASSLRPGAGETQYF
d_call: TRBD2; v_call: TRBV5-8; clone_size: .; j_call: TRBJ2-3; cdr3_nt: TGTGCCAGCACGCCTAGCGGGGGCCTTGATACGCAGTATTTT; cdr3_aa: CASTPSGGLDTQYF
d_call: .; v_call: TRBV7-2; clone_size: .; j_call: TRBJ1-2; cdr3_nt: TGTGCCAGCAGCTCTAACGGGGGTTTTCTTAACTATGGCTACACCTTC; cdr3_aa: CASSSNGGFLNYGYTF
d_call: TRBD1; v_call: TRBV11-3; clone_size: few; j_call: TRBJ1-1; cdr3_nt: TGTGCCAGCAGCGTAGGACAGGGAAGTTCTGAAGCTTTCTTT; cdr3_aa: CASSVGQGSSEAFF
d_call: .; v_call: TRBV7-2; clone_size: .; j_call: TRBJ2-1; cdr3_nt: TGTGCCAGCTCCCAGCGGGCAAAGTCGGATGAGCAGTTCTTC; cdr3_aa: CASSQRAKSDEQFF
d_call: .; v_call: TRBV6-1; clone_size: .; j_call: TRBJ2-1; cdr3_nt: TGTGCCAGCAGTGAAAGTTCCCTGAGCTCCTACAATGAGCAGTTCTTC; cdr3_aa: CASSESSLSSYNEQFF
d_call: TRBD2; v_call: TRBV7-3; clone_size: .; j_call: TRBJ2-1; cdr3_nt: TGTGCCAGCAGCTTAGAACGGGAGGGGAATGAGCAGTTCTTC; cdr3_aa: CASSLEREGNEQFF
d_call: .; v_call: TRBV4-1; clone_size: .; j_call: TRBJ2-3; cdr3_nt: TGCGCCAGCAGCCAAGATGGGCCTGGACAGATTGAAGATACGCAGTATTTT; cdr3_aa: CASSQDGPGQIEDTQYF
d_call: .; v_call: TRBV4-3; clone_size: few; j_call: TRBJ1-2; cdr3_nt: TGCGCCAGCAGCCAAGGGAGGGACTATGGCTACACCTTC; cdr3_aa: CASSQGRDYGYTF